This T cell receptor (beta chain) was retrieved from a study of T cell repertoires in ileal Crohn's disease. As for the study in general: Approximately 32% were active smokers at surgery; median disease duration was roughly eight years. Thiopurines (around 10) or anti-TNF agents (approximately 20) were given postoperatively to about half. From the surgical specimen's inflamed ileum, biopsies were taken as M0.

Libraries were prepared by immunoSEQ multiplex PCR; TCRdb keeps only in-frame clonotypes and omits some of them. The sample has about 8,000 clones, approximately 85% seen once. The CDR3 is 14 amino acids. Deletions cut 4 bases from V and 8 bases from J, with 15 bases between. Germline V gene lookup returns CDR1 LNHDA and CDR2 SQIVND (reference sequence). The time point: inflamed ileum from the surgical specimen. On this clone itself: The antigen remains unidentified.

Notes on the study in general: Active smokers at surgery had more clonal expansions than non-smokers.

The sequence was obtained from an adult with Crohn's disease. The V call is TRBV19, the J call TRBJ1-3; D is unclear. The sequencing input was ileal tissue. CDR3 nucleotide sequence: TGTGCCAGTAGTAGCGGATCAACCTGGGACACCATATATTTT. Amino acid sequence: CASSSGSTWDTIYF. The variable domain in full, completed from reference TRBV19 and TRBJ1-3, reads DGGITQSPKYLFRKEGQNVTLSCEQNLNHDAMYWYRQDPGQGLRLIYYSQIVNDFQKGDIAEGYSVSREKKESFPLTVTSAQKNPTAFYLCASSSGSTWDTIYFGEGSWLTVV.